The sequence of this TCR beta chain was determined in a study of T cells in Graves' hyperthyroidism and ophthalmopathy. Germline assignment: CDR1 SGHRS and CDR2 YFSETQ. This CDR3 region has 15 residues. The ends lost 3 bases at V and 1 base at J; junction bases unmatched: 6. Amplified TCR beta CDR3 regions came from RNA transcripts. HTBI primers were used for first-round RT-PCR of the TCR CDR3. Using its own MiXCR run on the multiplex PCR reads, TCRdb lists one record per CDR3 protein. This table holds fewer than 550,000 distinct CDR3 sequences, less than 20% found once. It was considered stable Graves' hyperthyroidism when ophthalmopathy did not progress within 18 months. Hyperthyroidism in the patients, aged 18 to 65, was newly diagnosed and under 2 months in duration.

The receptor was derived from a woman aged 18-29 years with Graves' hyperthyroidism. Material: blood. The chain uses TRBV5-1 and TRBJ1-2, with TRBD1 matching 7 bases. CDR3 bases: TGCGCCAGCAGCTCTCGACAGGGTCTTAACTATGGCTACACCTTC. Its protein is CASSSRQGLNYGYTF.